A single TCR beta chain is shown here with its context. In the authors' workflow: Estimation of nucleated cell counts relied on the amplification of reference gene primers. The method was immunoSEQ multiplex PCR; TCRdb's version includes in-frame clones alone and lacks a portion of them. The V and J calls and clone size are taken from that table; D and trimming were inferred from the DNA. The sample lists some 250,000 clones; about 88% were seen once. This sample was included in a study of blood T cell repertoires in COVID-19. Turning to the study itself: Sites in the United States, Italy and Spain provided acute and convalescent COVID-19 samples. Nucleic acid was either cDNA or gDNA, and it came from T cells, B-cell-depleted T cells, or PBMCs.

Material: peripheral blood. The clonotype originates from a woman aged 40 to 50 who had recovered from COVID-19.

CDR3 in amino acids: CASSQISPRVNTF. CDR3 DNA: TGTGCCAGCAGCCAAATTTCCCCCAGGGTCAACACCTTC. The chain couples TRBV3-1 (or the pseudogene TRBV3-2) to TRBJ1-2, with a weak D call TRBD1 (5 bases). CDR1 and CDR2 from the germline V gene are LGHDT and YNNKEL (reference sequence). V was trimmed by 2 bases and J by 12 bases, leaving 16 bases between them. The length of the CDR3 is 13 residues.